This TCR beta chain is drawn from a study of CD8+ T cells in alopecia areata. Overall study context: A regimen of oral tofacitinib, 5 to 10 mg twice daily, was given to treated patients.

V was pared by 0 bases and J by 4 bases, with 1 base of the junction left unmatched. The CDR3 totals 14 residues. The germline gives CDR1 SGHDT, CDR2 YYEEEE. Investigators isolated RNA and reverse transcribed it into cDNA to act as the sequencing template. Generated by immunoSEQ multiplex PCR, the TCRdb table keeps only in-frame clones and is missing some. The sample lists more than 130,000 clones, 75% to 85% seen once, with 20% to 30% in the top ten. Treatment denoted: oral pan-JAK inhibitor, 5-10 mg twice daily. With respect to this clone: What it binds is not known.

Findings and limits, study-wide: Possibly as an HLA-related effect, TCR sharing across patients appeared less clear than in mice. Many expanded lesional clones persisted during tofacitinib (in both scalp and blood). Scalp sample sequencing also detects resident alphabeta T cells of normal skin.

Specimen: CD8+ T cells sorted from blood, collected at week 4, from a patient treated with tofacitinib. The chain has TRBV5-6 and TRBJ2-5; 9 positions match TRBD1. The receptor was isolated from a human donor with alopecia areata. In nucleotides, the CDR3 is TGTGCCAGCAGCTTGGTGACAGGGGGAGAGACCCAGTACTTC. It specifies CASSLVTGGETQYF. Looking up the rest from reference TRBV5-6 and TRBJ2-5 gives the full variable domain: DAGVTQSPTHLIKTRGQQVTLRCSPKSGHDTVSWYQQALGQGPQFIFQYYEEEERQRGNFPDRFSGHQFPNYSSELNVNALLLGDSALYLCASSLVTGGETQYFGPGTRLLVL.